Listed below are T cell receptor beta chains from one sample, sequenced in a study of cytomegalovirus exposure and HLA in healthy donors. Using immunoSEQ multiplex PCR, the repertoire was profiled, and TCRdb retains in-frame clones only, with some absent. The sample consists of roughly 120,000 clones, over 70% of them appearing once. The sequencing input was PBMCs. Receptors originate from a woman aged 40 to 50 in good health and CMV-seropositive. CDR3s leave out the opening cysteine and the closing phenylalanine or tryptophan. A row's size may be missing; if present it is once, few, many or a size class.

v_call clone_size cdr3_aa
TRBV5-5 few ASSLATGDQPQH
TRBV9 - ASSAPAGGSEKLF
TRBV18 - ASSPEGKLLLYEQY
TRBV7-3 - ASSVGQASEAF
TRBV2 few ASKRDSSYNEQF
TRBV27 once ASSLIAGAGGNEQF
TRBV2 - ARGGTSGSSTDTQY
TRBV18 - ASSPSGTGELF
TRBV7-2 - ASSLGGQGTYGYT
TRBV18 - ASSPDRPRANQPQH
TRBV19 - ASSILGTGGHGYT
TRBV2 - ANSGGRGSYEQY
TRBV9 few ASSPGTSGSYNEQF
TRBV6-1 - ASSEVEVLAKNIQY
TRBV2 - ASSPDRDAYTEAF
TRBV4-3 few ASSQDHSNEKLF
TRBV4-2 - ASSQMGGYVETQY
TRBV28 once ASSPLGGDGQPQH
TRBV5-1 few ASQTSGSYEQY
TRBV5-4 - ASSLDPASGGAGETQY
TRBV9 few ASSPRTDRGGYT
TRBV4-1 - ASSQAQGDWYGYT
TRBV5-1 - ASSLRGNNSPLH
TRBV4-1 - ASSLLHSTGELF
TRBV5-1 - ASSLRQGYNEQF
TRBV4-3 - ASSQVVVSTEAF
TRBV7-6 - ASSLWAWGQTQPANSPLH
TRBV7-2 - ASSLAGSRTPLH
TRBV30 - AWSAGSGNTIY
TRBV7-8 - ASSLGASGSYSEQF
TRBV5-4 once ASSPGGANSPLH
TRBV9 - VSSVEGTLGTDTQY
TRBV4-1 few ASSPPGQTTEAF
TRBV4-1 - ASSQAPSGLFDEQF
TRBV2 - ASSKSNTYEQF
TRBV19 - ASSPRTRDQPQH
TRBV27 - ASSLWPGKNIQY
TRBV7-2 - VSSRLADDTGELF
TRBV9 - ASSVYSAGEQY
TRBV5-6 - ASSLGVRGRIGGELF
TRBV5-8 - ASSLANRDEQF
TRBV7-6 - ASKAGGAGNQPQH
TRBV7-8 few ASSKGQGVDTQY
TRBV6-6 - ASSEVTGTTGELF
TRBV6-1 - ASSPVGLHTGELF
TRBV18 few ASSPGGRVGSPLH
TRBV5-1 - ASSRDRGRDEQF
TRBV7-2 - ASSVTGTTNTGELF
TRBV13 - ASSFSVNYGYT
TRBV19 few ASGPGQGVDEQY
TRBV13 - ASSLQSSGQGRGYT
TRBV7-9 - SSSSINRGLSSYEQY